This record covers a single T cell receptor beta chain. Its matching antigen is unknown. The sample belongs to a study of T cells expressing NK-cell markers. Study observations and caveats: These same clonotypes (in a few donors) also led the CD3+CD56-NKG2C+ fraction. In roughly 6 donors, dominant CD3+CD56+NKG2C+ clones formed roughly 1.0-7.0% of CD8+ cells.

For each CDR3 protein, TCRdb gives one entry from its re-call of the 5' RACE reads, without DNA. This sample's table reports approximately 22,000 distinct CDR3 sequences. Germline V gene lookup returns CDR1 GTSNPN and CDR2 SVGIG (reference sequence). The CDR3 covers 17 residues. This chain uses TRBV30 with TRBJ2-6; TCRdb proposes TRBD1, but this gene call is untestable without DNA. Sequenced sample: blood T cells: a sorted CD56 or NKG2C T cell subset, CD4+ or CD8+ T cells, or bulk PBMC T cells (not recorded which). The clonotype was recovered from a man aged 18 to 70 in good health. The CDR3: CAWSGRTPLSGANVLTF. Complete variable domain (other parts from reference TRBV30 and TRBJ2-6): SQTIHQWPATLVQPVGSPLSLECTVEGTSNPNLYWYRQAAGRGLQLLFYSVGIGQISSEVPQNLSASRPQDRQFILSSKKLLLSDSGFYLCAWSGRTPLSGANVLTFGAGSRLTVL.